This T cell receptor beta chain was recorded in a study of T cells after yellow fever vaccination. Looking at the study overall: When fractions had low cell numbers, they were prepared with SMART-Seq v4 Ultra Low Input.

As to this clonotype: Its antigen is not known.

Broader study findings: Subsequent to the booster, the majority of primary-vaccination clones reappeared (96% CD4, roughly 90% CD8). The secondary response showed a weaker magnitude and a faster peak, day 5 versus 15.

CDR1 SQVTM and CDR2 ANQGSEA come from the germline V gene. This CDR3 is built from 13 residues. Trimming removed 3 bases from V and 2 bases from J, with 8 bases in between. The 5'RACE template-switching step produced TCR cDNA and added a universal primer site and UMIs. TCRdb itself ran the 5' RACE reads through MiXCR, one entry per CDR3 protein. The table includes approximately 550,000 distinct CDR3 sequences, about 13% detected once. The sample was PBMCs, taken on the day of the yellow fever booster vaccination. This sequence was found in a man in his thirties or forties who received the YFV17D yellow fever vaccine. This sequence joins TRBV29-1 and TRBJ1-5; D remains ambiguous. CDR3 nucleotides: TGCAGCGTTGATCCTGGGGGCAATCAGCCCCAGCATTTT. This gives the protein CSVDPGGNQPQHF.